Shown below are 8 T cell receptor beta chains from a single sample sequenced in a study of T-cell memory formation after mild COVID-19. TCRdb analysed the 5' RACE reads with MiXCR anew, one entry per CDR3 protein. The sample has tens of thousands of distinct CDR3 sequences; approximately 15% are singletons. The source material was PBMCs or a T cell subset sorted from them (not recorded which). These receptors were obtained from an adult woman who had mild COVID-19 (a few samples of this study predate the infection). Cell type and time point are not known.

This chain uses TRBV6-7 with TRBJ1-2; no clear D gene. TRBV6-7 is an ORF, with its function uncertain. V lost 0 bases to trimming and J lost 4 bases, with 9 bases between them. The CDR3 runs 14 residues. CDR3 loop: CASSYSKGLYGYTF. For the CDR3, the DNA is TGTGCCAGCAGTTACTCGAAAGGCCTCTATGGCTACACCTTC.

This chain connects TRBV5-8 to TRBJ2-7; D may be TRBD1 or TRBD2 (5 bases each). The germline V gene has CDR1 SGHTS and CDR2 YDEGEE. V gave up 7 bases and J gave up 5 bases, with 10 bases separating them. This CDR3 region has 11 residues. The CDR3 region has the DNA TGTGCCAGCGGGGGATGGGACGAGCAGTACTTC. This gives the protein CASGGWDEQYF.

In this sample, this clonotype turned up a few times. This sequence joins TRBV19 and TRBJ1-1; D remains unclear. The CDR3 sequence is 12 residues long. Germline loops: CDR1 LNHDA, CDR2 SQIVND (reference sequence). V lost 6 bases and J lost 4, with 9 bases in between. CDR3 DNA sequence: TGTGCCAGTAGCAGCGGGATCACTGAAGCTTTCTTT. Translating it yields CASSSGITEAFF.

This chain links TRBV11-2 with TRBJ2-1; a weak D match, TRBD2 (6 bases). V lost 4 bases and J 3 bases, leaving 13 bases between the germline ends. Looked up from germline, CDR1 is SGHAT and CDR2 is FQNNGV. CDR3 size: 15 residues. The CDR3 reads CASSSSWRGYNEQFF. CDR3 bases: TGTGCCAGCAGCTCCTCGTGGAGGGGCTACAATGAGCAGTTCTTC.

The V and J genes are TRBV10-3 and TRBJ2-7; tentative D call: TRBD1 (6 bases). The germline gives CDR1 ENHRY, CDR2 SYGVKD. This CDR3 has 20 residues. V lost 6 bases and J lost 0, with 30 bases in between. The CDR3 nucleotides are TGTGCCATCAGCACTACCCATACAGGGAGCAAGACGGGATTCTCCTACGAGCAGTACTTC. This gives the protein CAISTTHTGSKTGFSYEQYF.

This clonotype was seen a handful of times. This chain uses TRBV20-1 with TRBJ2-4; 10 bases line up with TRBD2. The trim removed 5 bases at V and 7 bases at J, leaving 20 bases unmatched. The CDR3 has 18 amino acids. Per germline, CDR1 DFQATT and CDR2 SNEGSKA (reference sequence). The CDR3 spells CSADRIASGGPPRNIQYF. The DNA for the CDR3 is TGCAGTGCTGACAGGATTGCTAGCGGGGGCCCTCCCCGGAACATTCAGTACTTC.

The chain couples TRBV7-9 to TRBJ1-4; D uncertain. CDR3 size: 15 residues. CDR1 is SEHNR, CDR2 FQNEAQ, per germline (reference sequence). V was shortened by 2 bases and J by 9 bases, with 16 bases between the two germline ends. CDR3 nucleotide sequence: TGTGCCAGCAGCTTAAGTTCAGACCTCCGGAAAAAACTGTTTTTT. Protein sequence: CASSLSSDLRKKLFF.

The CDR3 protein is CASSLTVNTEAFF. The CDR3 DNA sequence: TGTGCCAGCAGTCTAACAGTGAACACTGAAGCTTTCTTT. This chain connects TRBV12-3 or TRBV12-4 to TRBJ1-1, with D unclear. Trimming pared 5 bases from V and 0 bases from J, leaving 7 bases between. The CDR3 has 13 amino acids.